This passage covers 32 T cell receptor beta chains from one sample sequenced in a study of naive and memory T cell subsets. Two oligonucleotides, mixed equimolar, formed the beta constant-region primer covering TRBC1 and TRBC2. TCRdb reanalysed the UMI-ligation and nested PCR reads using MiXCR and keeps one entry per CDR3 protein. The table shows 150,000 or so distinct CDR3 sequences, with 15% to 20% occurring only once. Sequencing was carried out using naive CD4+ T cells from blood. The receptors originated from a human donor in good health.

The genes are TRBV20-1 and TRBJ2-7, with TRBD2 matching over 7 bases. This CDR3 has 14 amino acids. Unmatched junction bases numbered 10, after V lost 3 bases and J lost 5 bases. Germline V gene data show CDR1 as DFQATT and CDR2 as SNEGSKA (reference sequence). CDR3 sequence (DNA): TGCAGTGCTAGTATCCAGGGAGGGCCTGACGAGCAGTACTTC. It specifies CSASIQGGPDEQYF.

The chain recombines TRBV6-6 with TRBJ1-5, with 8 nucleotides matching TRBD1. Per the germline V gene, CDR1 is MNHNY and CDR2 is SVGAGI (reference sequence). V dropped 5 bases and J dropped 5; count of bases not matched to a gene: 2. The CDR3 covers 13 residues. CDR3 region: CASSGQGDQPQHF. As DNA, the CDR3 is TGTGCCAGCAGTGGACAGGGAGATCAGCCCCAGCATTTT.

CDR3 residues: CASSGLALNTGELFF. CDR3 in DNA: TGTGCCAGCAGCGGACTAGCGTTGAACACCGGGGAGCTGTTTTTT. The V call is TRBV11-1, the J call TRBJ2-2; 9 bases agree with TRBD2. The ends lost 5 bases at V and 1 base at J; junction bases unmatched: 2. Germline V gives CDR1 SGHAT, CDR2 FQDESV (reference sequence). The CDR3 loop spans 15 amino acids.

The chain couples TRBV30 to TRBJ2-7, with D perhaps TRBD1 or TRBD2 (7 bases each). Germline loops: CDR1 GTSNPN, CDR2 SVGIG (reference sequence). Trimming removed 8 bases at V and 6 bases at J, with 14 bases between. CDR3 length: 11 amino acids. DNA of the CDR3: TGTGCCCAGGGGGGGGCGGGCGAGCAGTACTTC. Translated, it gives CAQGGAGEQYF.

This clonotype came up a few times. This chain joins TRBV6-4 and TRBJ1-1, with TRBD1 as a possible D gene (5 bases). V was cut by 4 bases and J by 3 bases, with 15 bases left in between. Germline CDR1 is MRHNA and CDR2 is SNTAGT. There are 15 residues in the CDR3. CDR3: CASSAQGARHTEAFF. The DNA of the CDR3 is TGTGCCAGCAGTGCCCAGGGTGCGAGGCACACTGAAGCTTTCTTT.

The genes are TRBV29-1 and TRBJ1-1, with 7 bases identical to TRBD1. Germline-derived CDR1 and CDR2 are SQVTM and ANQGSEA. This CDR3 has 14 residues. V shed 6 bases, J shed 0 bases, and the junction held 7 bases outside the gene matches. The CDR3 sequence: CSVCRGDMNTEAFF. In nucleotides, the CDR3 is TGCAGCGTCTGCAGGGGGGATATGAACACTGAAGCTTTCTTT.

This clonotype was found a few times. The V gene is TRBV18, the J gene TRBJ2-7; D may be TRBD1 or TRBD2 (5 bases each). The V end lost 6 bases, the J end lost 2 bases, and 17 bases lay between the germline ends. The CDR3 length is 15 residues. Per germline, CDR1 KGHSH and CDR2 LQKENI. The CDR3 sequence: CASSLRDGAAYEQYF. The CDR3 region has the DNA TGTGCCAGCTCGCTCCGGGACGGAGCTGCCTACGAGCAGTACTTC.

The sample holds a few counts of this clonotype. The chain employs TRBV5-1 and TRBJ1-2, with TRBD1 matching 7 bases. Germline CDR1 and CDR2: SGHRS and YFSETQ. The CDR3 is made up of 16 amino acids. Trimming cost V 9 bases and J 0 bases; bases outside gene matches: 14. CDR3 sequence reads: CATHPQGQISNYGYTF. The CDR3 coding sequence is TGCGCCACCCACCCCCAGGGACAGATCTCTAACTATGGCTACACCTTC.

This clonotype was seen a handful of times. The J gene is TRBJ2-5, the V gene TRBV5-1, with D unresolved. In germline, CDR1 is SGHRS, CDR2 YFSETQ. The CDR3 is 13 residues long. Trimming left V 3 bases short and J 2 bases short, with 8 bases between. CDR3 DNA: TGCGCCAGCAGCTGGGCCTTACAAGAGACCCAGTACTTC. This translates into CASSWALQETQYF.

The chain employs TRBV6-6 and TRBJ2-3, with 8 bases lining up with TRBD1. J gave up 0 bases and V 2 bases, and 4 bases lay outside the gene matches. Per the germline V gene, CDR1 is MNHNY and CDR2 is SVGAGI (reference sequence). CDR3 length equals 16 residues. CDR3 DNA: TGTGCCAGCAGTTACGGGACAGGTTATAGCACAGATACGCAGTATTTT. It translates to CASSYGTGYSTDTQYF.

In this sample, this clonotype turned up many times. The chain has TRBV3-1 and TRBJ2-4; possibly TRBD1 or TRBD2 for D (5 bases each). The germline V and J ends were trimmed by 2 bases and 14 bases, with 16 bases remaining between them. Germline lookup yields CDR1 LGHDT and CDR2 YNNKEL (reference sequence). The CDR3 has 13 amino acids. The CDR3 DNA is TGTGCCAGCAGCCAACGCGAACCGGGACCAAAGTACTTC. Translation gives CASSQREPGPKYF.

The rearrangement joins TRBV28 to TRBJ2-7; the match to TRBD1 covers 7 bases. With V trimmed by 3 bases and J by 5 bases, 4 bases remained unmatched. This CDR3 has 13 amino acids. In germline, CDR1 is MDHEN, CDR2 SYDVKM. The CDR3 region has the DNA TGTGCCAGCAGTTTCCCCGACAGGGACGAGCAGTACTTC. Protein sequence: CASSFPDRDEQYF.

The genes are TRBV5-6 and TRBJ1-5, with 8 bases that match TRBD1. V dropped 2 bases and J dropped 7; count of bases not matched to a gene: 8. Per germline, CDR1 SGHDT and CDR2 YYEEEE. CDR3 size: 15 residues. The CDR3 DNA reads TGTGCCAGCAGCTTTGGTCAGGGGGCCGCGCAGCCCCAGCATTTT. Residues: CASSFGQGAAQPQHF.

This clonotype was observed at least ten times. J is TRBJ1-5 and V is TRBV5-6; the D is unclear. V was shortened by 4 bases and J by 6 bases, with 11 bases between the two germline ends. The CDR3 has 13 residues. Germline CDR1 reads SGHDT; CDR2 reads YYEEEE. CDR3 protein: CASSPRESQPQHF. Written as DNA, the CDR3 is TGTGCCAGCAGCCCGAGGGAGTCTCAGCCCCAGCATTTT.

This clonotype was detected only a few times. The chain joins TRBV7-2 to TRBJ1-2; D may be TRBD1 (6 bases). The CDR3 contains 13 residues. V was shortened by 2 bases and J by 6 bases, with 10 bases between the two germline ends. Germline CDR1 SGHTA, CDR2 FQGNSA. CDR3 nucleotide sequence: TGTGCCAGCAGCTTACAGGGGTCGAATGGCTACACCTTC. It yields the protein CASSLQGSNGYTF.

The chain recombines TRBV7-9 with TRBJ1-6; D is unresolved. Per the germline V gene, CDR1 is SEHNR and CDR2 is FQNEAQ (reference sequence). Trimming took off 5 bases at V and 5 bases at J, with 10 bases between the two ends. This CDR3 comprises 14 residues. DNA of the CDR3: TGTGCCAGCAGCCAGGATAGAGATAATTCACCCCTCCACTTT. Protein: CASSQDRDNSPLHF.

This clonotype was counted a few times. The chain has TRBV6-5 and TRBJ2-7; 11 nucleotides match TRBD2. CDR1 MNHEY and CDR2 SVGAGI come from the germline V gene. Trimming at V came to 4 bases and at J to 2 bases, leaving 7 bases not matched to a gene. The CDR3 loop spans 16 amino acids. CDR3 DNA: TGTGCCAGCAGTTCCCTGACTAGCGGGGCACCCTACGAGCAGTACTTC. Translation gives CASSSLTSGAPYEQYF.

The chain links TRBV6-1 to TRBJ2-5; D is ambiguous. Per germline, CDR1 MNHNS and CDR2 SASEGT. The CDR3 is 13 amino acids. With 1 base removed from V and 5 bases from J, the gap between germline ends came to 8 bases. This CDR3 reads CASSEERRETQYF. For the CDR3, the DNA is TGTGCCAGCAGTGAAGAACGTCGGGAGACCCAGTACTTC.

The genes are TRBV7-9 and TRBJ2-2; D is perhaps TRBD1 or TRBD2 (6 bases each). In germline, CDR1 is SEHNR, CDR2 FQNEAQ (reference sequence). The CDR3 loop spans 16 amino acids. The V gene lost 7 bases and the J gene lost 1 base, with 16 bases spanning the gap. This CDR3 reads CASIPRGRENTGELFF. Here the CDR3 DNA reads TGTGCCAGCATCCCCCGGGGGCGGGAGAACACCGGGGAGCTGTTTTTT.

CDR3 protein: CASSLVLGTSGYSNTGELFF. The CDR3 DNA reads as TGCGCCAGCAGCTTGGTGTTAGGGACTAGCGGATATTCGAACACCGGGGAGCTGTTTTTT. The chain links TRBV5-1 to TRBJ2-2, with 11 nucleotides matching TRBD2. CDR1 SGHRS and CDR2 YFSETQ come from the germline V gene. V shed 0 bases and J 0 bases; nucleotides not matched to a gene: 10. The CDR3 is 20 residues long.

This clonotype was seen many times. This chain uses TRBV29-1 with TRBJ2-2; D call uncertain. CDR3 length: 10 residues. The germline CDR1 and CDR2 sequences are SQVTM and ANQGSEA. V was pared by 7 bases and J by 6 bases, with 6 bases between. CDR3: CSGGSGELFF. CDR3 bases: TGCAGCGGCGGTTCCGGGGAGCTGTTTTTT.

Only a few counts were recorded for this clonotype. This chain uses TRBV3-1 with TRBJ2-1; possible D gene TRBD2, 5 bases. CDR1 and CDR2 (germline): LGHDT, YNNKEL (reference sequence). The CDR3 spans 15 residues. With 1 base removed from V and 8 bases from J, the gap between germline ends came to 15 bases. CDR3 sequence (DNA): TGTGCCAGCAGCCAAGGGGCTAGCCTGGGCTATGAGCAGTTCTTC. Protein sequence: CASSQGASLGYEQFF.

This clonotype has a single count. The genes are TRBV19 and TRBJ1-2; D remains ambiguous. This CDR3 is 13 amino acids long. Germline-derived CDR1 and CDR2 are LNHDA and SQIVND (reference sequence). Trimming took 3 bases from V and 4 from J, leaving 9 bases between them. CDR3 in amino acids: CASSMGRVYGYTF. CDR3 DNA: TGTGCCAGTAGTATGGGAAGGGTCTATGGCTACACCTTC. The whole variable domain, filled in from reference TRBV19 and TRBJ1-2, reads DGGITQSPKYLFRKEGQNVTLSCEQNLNHDAMYWYRQDPGQGLRLIYYSQIVNDFQKGDIAEGYSVSREKKESFPLTVTSAQKNPTAFYLCASSMGRVYGYTFGSGTRLTVV.

The chain couples TRBV29-1 to TRBJ2-5; D remains ambiguous. V was clipped by 3 bases and J by 5 bases, with 19 bases between them. Germline CDR1 reads SQVTM; CDR2 reads ANQGSEA. This CDR3 has 15 residues. As DNA, the CDR3 is TGCAGCGTTGACGATGGCCTTCTTGGCCCGGAGACCCAGTACTTC. It codes for CSVDDGLLGPETQYF.

This clonotype was recorded a few times. The V call is TRBV5-1, the J call TRBJ2-2, with 8 positions matching TRBD2. Looked up from germline, CDR1 is SGHRS and CDR2 is YFSETQ. The CDR3 is 15 amino acids. V was pared by 4 bases and J by 6 bases, with 8 bases of the junction left unmatched. DNA of the CDR3: TGCGCCAGCAGCAGGCCGGGACTAGAAGCCGGGGAGCTGTTTTTT. It codes for CASSRPGLEAGELFF.

This chain uses TRBV30 with TRBJ1-5, with a possible D match to TRBD1 (5 bases). Trimming left V 3 bases short and J 1 base short, with 13 bases between. CDR1 and CDR2 from the germline V gene are GTSNPN and SVGIG (reference sequence). The CDR3 covers 15 residues. CDR3 in amino acids: CAWSTGTVSNQPQHF. For the CDR3, the DNA is TGTGCCTGGAGCACCGGGACGGTGAGCAATCAGCCCCAGCATTTT. Full variable domain (remainder filled in from reference TRBV30 and TRBJ1-5): SQTIHQWPATLVQPVGSPLSLECTVEGTSNPNLYWYRQAAGRGLQLLFYSVGIGQISSEVPQNLSASRPQDRQFILSSKKLLLSDSGFYLCAWSTGTVSNQPQHFGDGTRLSIL.

V is TRBV5-6 and J is TRBJ1-1; tentative D call: TRBD1 (6 bases). There are 14 residues in the CDR3. CDR1 and CDR2 (germline): SGHDT, YYEEEE. V shed 3 bases and J shed 4 bases, with 13 bases lying between them. The CDR3 reads CASSWREGGTEAFF. CDR3 DNA: TGTGCCAGCAGCTGGCGGGAAGGGGGCACTGAAGCTTTCTTT.

This clonotype was detected once. The chain employs TRBV27 and TRBJ2-7, with TRBD1 as a possible D gene (5 bases). The V gene's germline CDR1 is MNHEY and CDR2 SMNVEV (reference sequence). The CDR3 is 14 amino acids. V was trimmed by 6 bases and J by 1 base, leaving 13 bases between them. The DNA for the CDR3 is TGTGCCAGCAGCCCAGAGACAGCATCCTACGAGCAGTACTTC. The encoded protein is CASSPETASYEQYF.

V gene TRBV11-1 combines with J gene TRBJ2-2, with a weak D call TRBD1 (6 bases). Trimming stripped 2 bases from V and 2 bases from J, with 12 bases between. This CDR3 is built from 16 residues. CDR1 is SGHAT and CDR2 is FQDESV in the germline V gene (reference sequence). CDR3 sequence (DNA): TGTGCCAGCAGCTTAATTATGGGGACAAACACCGGGGAGCTGTTTTTT. This sequence encodes CASSLIMGTNTGELFF.

The rearrangement uses TRBV19 and TRBJ1-4; 7 positions match TRBD1. With 2 bases clipped from V and 8 bases from J, the junction kept 2 bases outside the gene matches. The germline V gene encodes CDR1 LNHDA and CDR2 SQIVND (reference sequence). The CDR3 runs 13 residues. The CDR3 nucleotides read TGTGCCAGTAGTATATCGGGACAGGAAAAACTGTTTTTT. It translates to CASSISGQEKLFF.

This clonotype was found a few times. The rearrangement joins TRBV7-2 to TRBJ1-1, with D perhaps TRBD1 (5 bases). The CDR3 contains 14 residues. Trimming stripped 4 bases from V and 7 bases from J, with 16 bases between. Germline V lookup: CDR1 SGHTA, CDR2 FQGNSA. DNA of the CDR3: TGTGCCAGCAGCTCCGGGCCCCAGAGGGGTGAAGCTTTCTTT. Translated: CASSSGPQRGEAFF.

This clonotype was counted between two and nine times. This chain connects TRBV30 to TRBJ1-2; D is perhaps TRBD1 (6 bases). CDR3 length: 12 amino acids. Germline values: CDR1 GTSNPN, CDR2 SVGIG (reference sequence). Trimming removed 3 bases from V and 4 bases from J, with 9 bases in between. The CDR3 DNA reads as TGTGCCTGGAGGGGGACAAGCTATGGCTACACCTTC. It is translated as CAWRGTSYGYTF.